These 16 T cell receptor beta chains share one sample of origin, sequenced in a study of T cell responses to AZD1222 COVID-19 vaccine. Repertoires were generated with immunoSEQ multiplex PCR, while TCRdb's copy carries only in-frame clones and drops some. This repertoire shows 150,000 to 200,000 clones, about 91% found once; its top ten account for about 1%. The sequencing here drew on peripheral blood, taken 28 days after the second AZD1222 dose. The source of these receptors is an adult who received the AZD1222 COVID-19 vaccine.

The chain combines TRBV2 with TRBJ1-5, with D possibly TRBD1 on 5 matching bases. The CDR3 is made up of 15 amino acids. CDR1 is SNHLY and CDR2 is FYNNEI in the germline V gene. Trimming cost V 3 bases and J 5 bases, with 14 bases left between them. In DNA form, the CDR3 reads TGTGCCAGCAGTGATGGGGGAGTAGAGCATCAGCCCCAGCATTTT. Encoded protein: CASSDGGVEHQPQHF.

This chain joins TRBV9 and TRBJ2-7, with 9 bases lining up with TRBD1. Germline assignment: CDR1 SGDLS and CDR2 YYNGEE. V shed 0 bases and J 5 bases; nucleotides not matched to a gene: 12. The CDR3 has 17 residues. The CDR3 sequence: CASSVGNLGQGTDEQYF. The CDR3, as DNA: TGTGCCAGCAGCGTAGGGAACTTGGGACAGGGTACGGACGAGCAGTACTTC.

This clone is a singleton in its sample. The rearrangement uses TRBV5-1 and TRBJ2-2, with D tentatively TRBD1 (5 bases). The CDR3 runs 15 residues. Germline V lookup: CDR1 SGHRS, CDR2 YFSETQ. The germline V and J ends were trimmed by 4 bases and 6 bases, with 16 bases remaining between them. CDR3 region: CASSPDTLRPGELFF. In DNA, the CDR3 is TGCGCCAGCAGCCCGGACACCTTAAGGCCCGGGGAGCTGTTTTTT.

About this clone: The identical CDR3 is also encoded by other nucleotide sequences in the sample. The chain carries TRBV6-4 and TRBJ2-3; 11 bases are shared with TRBD2. The germline V gene encodes CDR1 MRHNA and CDR2 SNTAGT. The CDR3 loop spans 15 amino acids. With V trimmed by 3 bases and J by 2 bases, 1 base remained unmatched. The CDR3 sequence: CASSDSGGATDTQYF. The CDR3 DNA reads TGTGCCAGCAGTGATAGCGGGGGGGCCACAGATACGCAGTATTTT.

The chain has TRBV7-2 and TRBJ2-7; D is ambiguous. Germline CDR1 is SGHTA and CDR2 is FQGNSA. This CDR3 spans 15 amino acids. The V end was cut by 1 base, the J end by 4 bases, with 14 bases between. The CDR3 here is CASSLDLARAYEQYF. CDR3 DNA: TGTGCCAGCAGCTTAGATTTGGCCAGAGCTTACGAGCAGTACTTC.

The genes are TRBV10-3 and TRBJ1-1; D call uncertain. Trimming took 0 bases from V and 5 from J, leaving 13 bases between them. Looked up from germline, CDR1 is ENHRY and CDR2 is SYGVKD. There are 15 residues in the CDR3. CDR3 protein: CAISESYLGETEAFF. CDR3 sequence (DNA): TGTGCCATCAGTGAGTCATATTTGGGTGAAACTGAAGCTTTCTTT.

The chain uses TRBV27 and TRBJ1-2, with D unresolved. Deletions cut 4 bases from V and 8 bases from J, with 17 bases between. CDR1 is MNHEY, CDR2 SMNVEV, per germline (reference sequence). The CDR3 length is 14 residues. The CDR3 DNA is TGTGCCAGCAGTTCCGGGCTCCTCCCGGGAGGCTACACCTTC. It translates to CASSSGLLPGGYTF.

The rearrangement uses TRBV9 and TRBJ1-1; 10 bases fit TRBD1. Germline-derived CDR1 and CDR2 are SGDLS and YYNGEE. The CDR3 length is 15 residues. J was trimmed by 4 bases and V by 3 bases; bases with no gene match: 6. CDR3 DNA: TGTGCCAGCAGCGACGACAGGGGGCGGGGCACTGAAGCTTTCTTT. It codes for CASSDDRGRGTEAFF. The entire variable domain, with the rest obtained from reference TRBV9 and TRBJ1-1, is as follows: DSGVTQTPKHLITATGQRVTLRCSPRSGDLSVYWYQQSLDQGLQFLIQYYNGEERAKGNILERFSAQQFPDLHSELNLSSLELGDSALYFCASSDDRGRGTEAFFGQGTRLTVV.

This chain joins TRBV6-1 and TRBJ2-3, with 7 bases fitting TRBD2. The V segment lost 3 bases and the J segment 4 bases; nucleotides outside the gene matches: 7. The CDR3 length is 15 residues. Germline-derived CDR1 and CDR2 are MNHNS and SASEGT. CDR3 bases: TGTGCCAGCAGTGACACGGCGGGGGAGTCAGATACGCAGTATTTT. Translated: CASSDTAGESDTQYF.

This chain links TRBV12-5 with TRBJ2-2; no reliable D call. CDR1 LGHNT and CDR2 FRNRAP come from the germline V gene. Trimming removed 5 bases from V and 4 bases from J, with 5 bases in between. The CDR3 runs to 12 residues. The CDR3 DNA reads as TGTGCTAGTGGTCACAGCACCGGGGAGCTGTTTTTT. The encoded protein is CASGHSTGELFF.

The rearrangement joins TRBV6-5 to TRBJ1-1, with D possibly being TRBD1 (6 bases). Trimming left V 5 bases short and J 9 bases short, with 10 bases between. Germline V gives CDR1 MNHEY, CDR2 SVGAGI. The CDR3 contains 11 residues. DNA for the CDR3: TGTGCCAGCAGTCAGGGGAGGAAAGCTTTCTTT. This sequence encodes CASSQGRKAFF.

This chain uses TRBV5-1 with TRBJ2-3; weak D call: TRBD2 (5 bases). CDR1 SGHRS and CDR2 YFSETQ come from the germline V gene. V dropped 0 bases and J dropped 2 bases, with 7 bases sitting between them. The length of the CDR3 is 14 residues. The CDR3: CASSLEGDTDTQYF. The CDR3 coding sequence is TGCGCCAGCAGCTTGGAGGGAGACACAGATACGCAGTATTTT.

V is TRBV6-5 and J is TRBJ1-2; no clear D gene. Trimming removed 3 bases from V and 4 bases from J, with 15 bases in between. Germline values: CDR1 MNHEY, CDR2 SVGAGI. CDR3 length: 15 amino acids. The CDR3: CASSYSERWGYGYTF. The CDR3 DNA is TGTGCCAGCAGTTATTCGGAGAGGTGGGGCTATGGCTACACCTTC.

CDR3 loop: CASSQVNSGAGELFF. The CDR3, as DNA: TGTGCCAGCAGCCAAGTTAATAGCGGGGCCGGGGAGCTGTTTTTT. The J gene is TRBJ2-2, the V gene TRBV3-1 (or the pseudogene TRBV3-2), with 8 bases aligning to TRBD2. The junction had 4 bases not matched to a gene; V was cut back by 1 base and J by 6 bases. This CDR3 has 15 residues. CDR1 and CDR2 (germline): LGHDT, YNNKEL (reference sequence).

The genes are TRBV5-6 and TRBJ2-3, with 10 nucleotides matching TRBD2. CDR1 is SGHDT and CDR2 is YYEEEE in the germline V gene. The CDR3 covers 16 residues. J was trimmed by 2 bases and V by 4 bases; bases with no gene match: 7. CDR3 sequence reads: CASSPGLAVNTDTQYF. The CDR3 region has the DNA TGTGCCAGCAGCCCCGGACTAGCGGTAAACACAGATACGCAGTATTTT.

This clone was recorded only once. The V gene is TRBV19, the J gene TRBJ2-5; 8 positions agree with TRBD2. Germline assignment: CDR1 LNHDA and CDR2 SQIVND (reference sequence). This CDR3 region has 14 residues. V was pared by 7 bases and J by 4 bases, with 8 bases of the junction left unmatched. CDR3 in DNA: TGTGCCAGTAAGTCCAGCGGGGGAGGAGAGACCCAGTACTTC. It yields the protein CASKSSGGGETQYF.